Included here is one T cell receptor (beta chain) sequence, with context. This CDR3 spans 11 amino acids. The V segment lost 10 bases and the J segment 10 bases; nucleotides outside the gene matches: 10. Germline V CDR1 and CDR2: LNHDA, SQIVND (reference sequence). This entry comes from a study of blood T cell repertoires in COVID-19. Study in general: Some COVID-19 samples were acute and others convalescent; all came from the United States, Italy and Spain. T cells, B-cell-depleted T cells, or PBMCs provided the cDNA or gDNA that served as material.

Authors' methods: Amplification with reference gene primers provided the estimates of nucleated cell counts. Sequencing was performed with immunoSEQ multiplex PCR; in TCRdb, only in-frame clones are kept and a portion is missing. V and J calls and clone size are given by that table; D and trimming were obtained from the DNA. The table lists around 260,000 clones, approximately 89% of them singletons. This TCR derives from a middle-aged man who had recovered from COVID-19. Sequencing was performed on peripheral blood. V is TRBV19 and J is TRBJ2-7; 7 bases are shared with TRBD2. DNA of the CDR3: TGTGCCACCTCCGGGGGGTTTGAACAGTACTTC. Residues: CATSGGFEQYF.